A single sample gave rise to the 27 T cell receptor beta chains below, sequenced in a study of blood T cell repertoires in COVID-19. The repertoire was sequenced with immunoSEQ multiplex PCR; TCRdb's copy has only in-frame clones and lacks some. The data show a few hundred thousand clones, 80% to 90% seen once. Sample: PBMCs or T cells enriched from blood (not recorded which). The receptors here all came from a woman aged 40-49 years with acute COVID-19.

The chain has TRBV6-2 or TRBV6-3 and TRBJ2-4; 12 bases agree with TRBD2. Trimming at V came to 4 bases and at J to 8 bases, leaving 15 bases not matched to a gene. Germline lookup yields CDR1 MNHEY and CDR2 SVGEGT. The CDR3 covers 18 residues. The CDR3 here is CASSSKYRLAGVSDIQYF. CDR3 DNA sequence: TGTGCCAGCAGTTCCAAATATCGACTAGCGGGAGTATCTGACATTCAGTACTTC.

The chain recombines TRBV3-1 (or the pseudogene TRBV3-2) with TRBJ1-2; a weak D match, TRBD1 (6 bases). Deletions cut 0 bases from V and 1 base from J, with 15 bases between. The CDR3 consists of 17 residues. The germline gives CDR1 LGHDT, CDR2 YNNKEL (reference sequence). In DNA, the CDR3 is TGTGCCAGCAGCCAAGATAGGGGGGGCCCCTTTAACTATGGCTACACCTTC. This translates into CASSQDRGGPFNYGYTF.

The chain links TRBV7-2 to TRBJ1-5, with 7 bases lining up with TRBD1. In germline, CDR1 is SGHTA, CDR2 FQGNSA. Trimming removed 3 bases from V and 1 base from J; junction bases left unmatched: 3. This CDR3 is built from 15 residues. The CDR3 sequence is CASSFTGASNQPQHF. For the CDR3, the DNA is TGTGCCAGCAGCTTTACAGGGGCCAGCAATCAGCCCCAGCATTTT.

This chain joins TRBV4-3 and TRBJ1-3; D perhaps matches TRBD1 (6 bases). The germline V gene has CDR1 LGHNA and CDR2 YSLEER. Trimming removed 0 bases at V and 5 bases at J, with 11 bases between. The CDR3 has 15 residues. The DNA for the CDR3 is TGCGCCAGCAGCCAAGATTCACAGGGCCGAAACACCATATATTTT. Its translation is CASSQDSQGRNTIYF.

This sequence joins TRBV10-3 and TRBJ2-3; TRBD2 might be the D (6 bases). Germline V gene data show CDR1 as ENHRY and CDR2 as SYGVKD. The V end was cut by 7 bases, the J end by 1 base, with 9 bases between. This CDR3 is built from 13 residues. CDR3 amino acids: CAITGGGTDTQYF. In DNA, the CDR3 is TGTGCCATCACCGGAGGGGGCACAGATACGCAGTATTTT.

This chain links TRBV3-1 (or the pseudogene TRBV3-2) with TRBJ2-1; a weak D match, TRBD2 (6 bases). This CDR3 is 15 amino acids long. Trimming shortened V by 1 base and J by 6 bases, and 13 bases separated the two germline ends. Per the germline V gene, CDR1 is LGHDT and CDR2 is YNNKEL (reference sequence). The CDR3 sequence: CASSQVGTPSNEQFF. The DNA of the CDR3 is TGTGCCAGCAGCCAAGTAGGGACTCCTAGCAATGAGCAGTTCTTC.

The rearrangement joins TRBV15 to TRBJ2-4; 13 nucleotides match TRBD2. Germline lookup yields CDR1 LNHNV and CDR2 YYDKDF (reference sequence). The CDR3 consists of 19 residues. V lost 6 bases, J lost 1 base, and 12 bases stayed unmatched. CDR3 in amino acids: CATSPGTSGTWVAKNIQYF. CDR3 nucleotide sequence: TGTGCCACCAGTCCCGGGACTAGCGGGACCTGGGTCGCCAAAAACATTCAGTACTTC.

The chain links TRBV5-6 to TRBJ1-5; 7 bases fit TRBD1. The CDR3 has 14 residues. CDR1 is SGHDT, CDR2 YYEEEE, per germline. V was pared by 4 bases and J by 6 bases, with 7 bases of the junction left unmatched. CDR3 DNA sequence: TGTGCCAGCAGCCTAGGGGGCTCCGGTCAGCCCCAGCATTTT. Translated, it gives CASSLGGSGQPQHF.

The rearrangement joins TRBV6-5 to TRBJ1-5, with a possible D match to TRBD1 (5 bases). This CDR3 contains 15 residues. The germline V and J ends were trimmed by 6 bases and 2 bases, with 14 bases remaining between them. Per germline, CDR1 MNHEY and CDR2 SVGAGI. The CDR3 protein is CASSRGIWGNQPQHF. In DNA, the CDR3 is TGTGCCAGCAGCCGGGGGATTTGGGGCAATCAGCCCCAGCATTTT.

This chain joins TRBV4-1 and TRBJ2-7; perhaps TRBD1 as D (6 bases). Per the germline V gene, CDR1 is MGHRA and CDR2 is YSYEKL. The CDR3 loop spans 15 amino acids. Trimming removed 0 bases at V and 0 bases at J, with 9 bases between. This chain's CDR3 is CASSQDRGPSYEQYF. The CDR3 bases are TGCGCCAGCAGCCAAGACAGGGGTCCCTCCTACGAGCAGTACTTC.

This chain uses TRBV5-1 with TRBJ2-1; TRBD2 matches at 11 bases. With V trimmed by 4 bases and J by 4 bases, 7 bases remained unmatched. This CDR3 has 16 amino acids. CDR1 SGHRS and CDR2 YFSETQ come from the germline V gene. The CDR3 sequence is CASSDLSGGAYNEQFF. CDR3 DNA: TGCGCCAGCAGCGACCTTAGCGGGGGGGCTTACAATGAGCAGTTCTTC.

The chain is built from TRBV18 and TRBJ2-7; 7 bases fit TRBD1. This CDR3 comprises 15 residues. V lost 4 bases, J lost 2 bases, and 8 bases stayed unmatched. Germline V gene sequence: CDR1 KGHSH, CDR2 LQKENI. The CDR3: CASSQTGTAAYEQYF. The DNA of the CDR3 is TGTGCCAGCTCACAGACTGGGACAGCTGCCTACGAGCAGTACTTC.

This chain connects TRBV11-3 to TRBJ2-3; 8 nucleotides align to TRBD2. The CDR3 length is 15 residues. With V trimmed by 5 bases and J by 4 bases, 8 bases remained unmatched. Germline loops: CDR1 SGHNT, CDR2 YENEEA. CDR3 DNA: TGTGCCAGCAGCCCGGGGGGGGTCGCGCCAGATACGCAGTATTTT. Its protein product is CASSPGGVAPDTQYF.

The chain is built from TRBV10-2 and TRBJ1-1; perhaps TRBD1 as D (5 bases). CDR3 size: 13 residues. Per germline, CDR1 WSHSY and CDR2 SAAADI. The ends were cut back, 6 bases at V and 1 base at J, with 9 bases in the middle. For the CDR3, the DNA is TGCGCCAGCAGGGGACTGGGGAACACTGAAGCTTTCTTT. Translation: CASRGLGNTEAFF.

The chain recombines TRBV29-1 with TRBJ2-2; tentative D call: TRBD1 (6 bases). The germline CDR1 and CDR2 sequences are SQVTM and ANQGSEA. The CDR3 is 14 amino acids. The V end lost 6 bases, the J end lost 0 bases, and 11 bases lay between the germline ends. Written as DNA, the CDR3 is TGCAGCGTGCCGCAGGGGACGAACACCGGGGAGCTGTTTTTT. This sequence encodes CSVPQGTNTGELFF.

The chain combines TRBV6-1 with TRBJ1-2; 10 nucleotides line up with TRBD1. Losses at the gene ends were 3 bases for V and 12 bases for J; bases not matched to a gene: 10. CDR3 length: 14 amino acids. CDR1 MNHNS and CDR2 SASEGT come from the germline V gene. The CDR3 sequence: CASSDWGTGVFDTF. The CDR3 DNA is TGTGCCAGCAGTGATTGGGGGACAGGGGTCTTTGACACCTTC.

The CDR3: CASQRGAYEQYF. Written as DNA, the CDR3 is TGTGCCAGCCAGCGGGGGGCCTACGAGCAGTACTTC. This chain joins TRBV7-2 and TRBJ2-7; 9 bases map to TRBD2. Trimming cost V 8 bases and J 2 bases; bases outside gene matches: 1. CDR1 and CDR2 (germline): SGHTA, FQGNSA. This CDR3 spans 12 amino acids.

The V and J genes are TRBV28 and TRBJ2-2; 7 bases agree with TRBD1. The CDR3 is 15 residues long. Unmatched junction bases numbered 7, after V lost 3 bases and J lost 6 bases. Germline-derived CDR1 and CDR2 are MDHEN and SYDVKM. The CDR3 spells CASSLGTAGPGELFF. The CDR3 nucleotides are TGTGCCAGCAGTTTGGGGACAGCCGGGCCCGGGGAGCTGTTTTTT. The full variable domain, with the rest looked up from reference TRBV28 and TRBJ2-2, is DVKVTQSSRYLVKRTGEKVFLECVQDMDHENMFWYRQDPGLGLRLIYFSYDVKMKEKGDIPEGYSVSREKKERFSLILESASTNQTSMYLCASSLGTAGPGELFFGEGSRLTVL.

This clone occurred a few times. V usage is TRBV3-1 (or the pseudogene TRBV3-2) and J usage is TRBJ1-3; D is unresolved. Trimming shortened V by 3 bases and J by 9 bases, and 18 bases separated the two germline ends. The CDR3 spans 15 residues. Germline V gene data show CDR1 as LGHDT and CDR2 as YNNKEL (reference sequence). CDR3 nucleotide sequence: TGTGCCAGCAGCCACGCCGGGTCCCCCAAGAGCACCATATATTTT. Amino acid sequence: CASSHAGSPKSTIYF.

This clone occurred a few times. This rearrangement joins TRBV14 to TRBJ1-1, with 7 bases aligning to TRBD1. CDR1 and CDR2 from the germline V gene are SGHDN and FVKESK. With V trimmed by 1 base and J by 8 bases, 7 bases remained unmatched. The CDR3 contains 14 residues. CDR3 protein: CASSQGGGATEAFF. The CDR3 bases are TGTGCCAGCAGCCAAGGAGGGGGCGCGACCGAAGCTTTCTTT.

J is TRBJ2-5 and V is TRBV7-3; the D gene is possibly TRBD1 (6 bases). Per germline, CDR1 SGHTA and CDR2 FQGTGA. The germline V and J ends were trimmed by 2 bases and 4 bases, with 14 bases remaining between them. This CDR3 has 15 residues. The CDR3 nucleotides read TGTGCCAGCAGCTTATATCAGGGGAGTGGAGAGACCCAGTACTTC. Protein sequence: CASSLYQGSGETQYF.

The chain couples TRBV14 to TRBJ2-7, with a possible D match to TRBD2 (6 bases). This CDR3 contains 18 residues. CDR1 and CDR2 (germline): SGHDN, FVKESK. V lost 2 bases, J lost 0 bases, and 20 bases lay in between. CDR3 residues: CASSQTGFWGRSSYEQYF. Here the CDR3 DNA reads TGTGCCAGCAGCCAAACGGGATTCTGGGGGAGGAGCTCCTACGAGCAGTACTTC.

The chain combines TRBV5-1 with TRBJ2-2; 8 bases line up with TRBD1. Germline V gene lookup returns CDR1 SGHRS and CDR2 YFSETQ. CDR3 size: 16 residues. The J segment lost 6 bases and the V segment lost 5 bases, leaving 12 bases of the junction unmatched. The CDR3 region has the DNA TGCGCCAGCAGAGCTTGGTTGGACAGGGCGGCCGGGGAGCTGTTTTTT. It yields the protein CASRAWLDRAAGELFF.

This clone was detected only a few times. This rearrangement joins TRBV12-3 or TRBV12-4 to TRBJ1-2, with D perhaps matching TRBD1 (6 bases). The CDR3 is 13 residues long. V was shortened by 5 bases and J by 4 bases, with 11 bases between the two germline ends. The CDR3 here is CASSLDSTYGYTF. Here the CDR3 DNA reads TGTGCCAGCAGTCTGGACAGCACCTATGGCTACACCTTC.

J is TRBJ2-3 and V is TRBV7-2, with 11 positions matching TRBD2. This CDR3 is built from 18 residues. Germline V gene lookup returns CDR1 SGHTA and CDR2 FQGNSA. V shed 0 bases and J 2 bases; nucleotides not matched to a gene: 7. The CDR3 nucleotides are TGTGCCAGCAGCTTAGCCCAGGCTAGCGGGGGGTTCACAGATACGCAGTATTTT. Its protein product is CASSLAQASGGFTDTQYF.

This clone was found a few times. This chain's CDR3 is CASSLMGFGGHGYTF. The CDR3 bases are TGTGCCAGCAGCTTAATGGGTTTTGGAGGCCATGGCTACACCTTC. V and J are TRBV7-2 and TRBJ1-2; D ambiguous. Trimming pared 2 bases from V and 6 bases from J, leaving 16 bases between. Looked up from germline, CDR1 is SGHTA and CDR2 is FQGNSA. The CDR3 totals 15 residues.

The chain is built from TRBV7-6 and TRBJ2-7, with TRBD2 matching 10 bases. The CDR3 runs 12 residues. Losses at the gene ends were 6 bases for V and 5 bases for J; bases not matched to a gene: 1. In germline, CDR1 is SGHVS, CDR2 FNYEAQ. The CDR3 DNA follows: TGTGCCAGCAGAGCGGGAGGGGACGAGCAGTACTTC. Its protein is CASRAGGDEQYF.